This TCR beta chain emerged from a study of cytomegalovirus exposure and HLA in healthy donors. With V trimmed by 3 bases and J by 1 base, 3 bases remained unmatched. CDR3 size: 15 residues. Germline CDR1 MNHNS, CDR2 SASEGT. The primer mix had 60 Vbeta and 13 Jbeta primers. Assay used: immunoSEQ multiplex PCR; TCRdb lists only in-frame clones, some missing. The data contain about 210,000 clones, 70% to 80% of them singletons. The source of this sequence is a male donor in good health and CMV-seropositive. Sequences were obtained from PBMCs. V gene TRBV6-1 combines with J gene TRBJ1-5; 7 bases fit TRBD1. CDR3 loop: CASSETGKSNQPQHF. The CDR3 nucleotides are TGTGCCAGCAGTGAGACAGGGAAAAGCAATCAGCCCCAGCATTTT.